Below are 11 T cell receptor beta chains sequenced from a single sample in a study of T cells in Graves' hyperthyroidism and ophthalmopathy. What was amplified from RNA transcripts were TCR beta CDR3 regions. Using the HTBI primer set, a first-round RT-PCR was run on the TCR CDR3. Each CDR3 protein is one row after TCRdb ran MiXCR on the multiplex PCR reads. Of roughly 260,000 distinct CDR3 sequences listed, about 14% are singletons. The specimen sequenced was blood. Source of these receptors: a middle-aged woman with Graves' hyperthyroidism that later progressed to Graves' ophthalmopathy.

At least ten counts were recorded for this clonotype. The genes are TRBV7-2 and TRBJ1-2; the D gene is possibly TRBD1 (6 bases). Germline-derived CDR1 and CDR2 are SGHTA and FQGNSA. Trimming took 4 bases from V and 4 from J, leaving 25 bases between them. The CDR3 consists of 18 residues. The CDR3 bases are TGTGCCAGCAGCTCGCCTGGGGGTAGGGGGGGGGGTTTCTATGGCTACACCTTC. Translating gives CASSSPGGRGGGFYGYTF.

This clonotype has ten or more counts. CDR3 residues: CASSSPGLSYEQYF. The CDR3 bases are TGTGCCAGCAGCTCCCCCGGGCTATCCTACGAGCAGTACTTC. The chain links TRBV7-9 to TRBJ2-7; no firm D call. The CDR3 has 14 amino acids. Germline CDR1 is SEHNR and CDR2 is FQNEAQ (reference sequence). V lost 4 bases to trimming and J lost 1 base, with 11 bases between them.

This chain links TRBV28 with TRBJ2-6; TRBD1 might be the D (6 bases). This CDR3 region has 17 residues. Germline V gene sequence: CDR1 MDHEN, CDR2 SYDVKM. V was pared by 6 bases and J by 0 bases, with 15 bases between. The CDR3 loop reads CASRVRGYRSGANVLTF. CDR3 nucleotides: TGTGCCAGCAGGGTTAGGGGGTACCGCTCTGGGGCCAACGTCCTGACTTTC.

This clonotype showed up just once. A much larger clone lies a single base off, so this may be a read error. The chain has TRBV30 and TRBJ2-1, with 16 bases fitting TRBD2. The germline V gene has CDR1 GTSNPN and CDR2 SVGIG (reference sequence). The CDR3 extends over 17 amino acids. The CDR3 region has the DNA TGTGCCTGGACTCCGGGACTAGCGGGAGGGTCCTACGATGAGCAGTTCTTC. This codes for CAWTPGLAGGSYDEQFF.

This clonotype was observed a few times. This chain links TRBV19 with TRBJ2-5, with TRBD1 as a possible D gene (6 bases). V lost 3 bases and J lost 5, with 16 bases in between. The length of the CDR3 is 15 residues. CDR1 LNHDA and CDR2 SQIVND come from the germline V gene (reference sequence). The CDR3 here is CASSIPSTGGETQYF. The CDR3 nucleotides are TGTGCCAGTAGTATTCCTTCGACAGGCGGGGAGACCCAGTACTTC.

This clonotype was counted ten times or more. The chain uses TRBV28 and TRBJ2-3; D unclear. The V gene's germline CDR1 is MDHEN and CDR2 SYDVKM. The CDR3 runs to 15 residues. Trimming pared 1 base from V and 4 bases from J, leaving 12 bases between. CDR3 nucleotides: TGTGCCAGCAGTTTATTCTTCCGGAGCTCAGATACGCAGTATTTT. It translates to CASSLFFRSSDTQYF.

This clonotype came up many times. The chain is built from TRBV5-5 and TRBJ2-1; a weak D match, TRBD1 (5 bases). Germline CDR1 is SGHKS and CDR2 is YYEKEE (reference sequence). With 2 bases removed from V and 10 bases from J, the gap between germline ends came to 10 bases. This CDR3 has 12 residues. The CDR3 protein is CASSFTGSEQFF. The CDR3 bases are TGTGCCAGCAGCTTTACAGGATCGGAGCAGTTCTTC.

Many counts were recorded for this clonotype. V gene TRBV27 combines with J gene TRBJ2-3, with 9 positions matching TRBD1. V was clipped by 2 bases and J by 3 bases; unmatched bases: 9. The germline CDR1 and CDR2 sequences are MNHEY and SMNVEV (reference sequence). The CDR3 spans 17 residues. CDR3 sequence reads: CASSLGYGQGWTDTQYF. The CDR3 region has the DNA TGTGCCAGCAGTTTAGGATACGGACAGGGGTGGACAGATACGCAGTATTTT.

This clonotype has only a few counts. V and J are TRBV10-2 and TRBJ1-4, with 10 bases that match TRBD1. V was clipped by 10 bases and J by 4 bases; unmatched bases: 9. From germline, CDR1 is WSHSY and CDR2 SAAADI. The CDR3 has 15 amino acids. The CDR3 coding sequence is TGCGCCACCCATGACAGGGGGCTAGGTAATGAAAAACTGTTTTTT. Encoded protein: CATHDRGLGNEKLFF.

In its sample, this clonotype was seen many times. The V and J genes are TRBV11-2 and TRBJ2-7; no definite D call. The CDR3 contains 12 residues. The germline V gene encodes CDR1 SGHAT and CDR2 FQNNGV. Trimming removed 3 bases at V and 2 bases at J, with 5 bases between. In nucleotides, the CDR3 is TGTGCCAGCAGCTTTCTCACCTACGAGCAGTACTTC. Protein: CASSFLTYEQYF.

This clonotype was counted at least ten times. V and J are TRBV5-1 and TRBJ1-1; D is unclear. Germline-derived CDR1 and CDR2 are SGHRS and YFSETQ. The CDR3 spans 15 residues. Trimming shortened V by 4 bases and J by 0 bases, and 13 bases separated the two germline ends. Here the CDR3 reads CASSGRRGLNTEAFF. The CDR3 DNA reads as TGCGCCAGCAGCGGGCGGCGGGGATTGAACACTGAAGCTTTCTTT. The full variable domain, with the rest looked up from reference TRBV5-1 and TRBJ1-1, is KAGVTQTPRYLIKTRGQQVTLSCSPISGHRSVSWYQQTPGQGLQFLFEYFSETQRNKGNFPGRFSGRQFSNSRSEMNVSTLELGDSALYLCASSGRRGLNTEAFFGQGTRLTVV.